One and the same sample provided the 32 T cell receptor beta chains below, sequenced in a study of beta chain features in type 1 diabetes. Study-level points and caveats: TCRB CDR3s from Type 1 diabetes patients were moderately but significantly shorter in all four CD4+ subsets.

No antigen has been identified for these receptors. Of the isolated RNA, all was reverse transcribed, and so the sequenced material was expressed TCRB transcripts. Data came from immunoSEQ multiplex PCR; TCRdb stores just in-frame clones and leaves some out. The profile covers roughly 260,000 clones, with 20% appearing a single time and about 0.028% taken by the ten largest. Sample: naive CD4+ T cells from blood. The receptors derive from a woman in her thirties or forties with type 1 diabetes.

The CDR3 is CSVDAGYTGELFF. CDR3 bases: TGCAGCGTTGATGCGGGGTACACCGGGGAGCTGTTTTTT. The chain recombines TRBV29-1 with TRBJ2-2; D may be TRBD2 (6 bases). The CDR3 contains 13 residues. CDR1 is SQVTM, CDR2 ANQGSEA, per germline. Trimming shortened V by 3 bases and J by 3 bases, and 8 bases separated the two germline ends.

The DNA for the CDR3 is TGTGCCAGTAGTATAAGCCCCCCCTCGGCGGGAGTCTCTTTCAATGAGCAGTTCTTC. Protein: CASSISPPSAGVSFNEQFF. The chain is built from TRBV19 and TRBJ2-1, with 7 bases aligning to TRBD2. The CDR3 spans 19 residues. V lost 2 bases to trimming and J lost 6 bases; unmatched junction nucleotides: 19. Per germline, CDR1 LNHDA and CDR2 SQIVND (reference sequence).

J is TRBJ1-2 and V is TRBV15; 11 bases line up with TRBD1. The CDR3 sequence is 15 residues long. Looked up from germline, CDR1 is LNHNV and CDR2 is YYDKDF (reference sequence). After removal of 1 base from V and 2 bases from J, the junction contained 0 bases not matched to a gene. The CDR3 DNA sequence: TGTGCCACCAGCAGAGGGACAGGGGGCAACTATGGCTACACCTTC. It is translated as CATSRGTGGNYGYTF.

This clone was seen more than once but under ten times. This sample also contains other DNA sequences that code for the same CDR3. The chain's CDR3 is CASSGQGNTEAFF. CDR3 in DNA: TGTGCCAGCTCTGGACAGGGGAACACTGAAGCTTTCTTT. J is TRBJ1-1 and V is TRBV2; 8 bases are shared with TRBD1. Germline loops: CDR1 SNHLY, CDR2 FYNNEI. V was pared by 8 bases and J by 1 base, with 3 bases of the junction left unmatched. The CDR3 covers 13 residues.

Only a few counts were recorded for this clone. V is TRBV18 and J is TRBJ2-6; D unclear. V was pared by 6 bases and J by 2 bases, with 5 bases between. The germline V gene encodes CDR1 KGHSH and CDR2 LQKENI. This CDR3 comprises 13 residues. CDR3 nucleotides: TGTGCCAGCTCTAGTACTGGGGCCAACGTCCTGACTTTC. This encodes CASSSTGANVLTF.

Only a few counts were recorded for this clone. In DNA form, the CDR3 reads TGTGCCAGCAGCGAACTAGCGGCAAGCACAGATACGCAGTATTTT. Amino acid sequence: CASSELAASTDTQYF. The genes are TRBV7-9 and TRBJ2-3, with TRBD2 matching 8 bases. The CDR3 has 15 residues. Germline V CDR1 and CDR2: SEHNR, FQNEAQ (reference sequence). The trim removed 5 bases at V and 0 bases at J, leaving 4 bases unmatched.

This rearrangement joins TRBV7-3 to TRBJ1-2; possibly TRBD1 for D (6 bases). This CDR3 has 13 amino acids. V lost 6 bases and J 8 bases, leaving 16 bases between the germline ends. CDR1 SGHTA and CDR2 FQGTGA come from the germline V gene. The CDR3, as DNA: TGTGCCAGCAGTCCCGACAGGAGGATGGGCTACACCTTC. Its protein product is CASSPDRRMGYTF.

The J gene is TRBJ2-7, the V gene TRBV28; D is perhaps TRBD1 (5 bases). The germline CDR1 and CDR2 sequences are MDHEN and SYDVKM. This CDR3 spans 11 amino acids. Trimming pared 3 bases from V and 10 bases from J, leaving 10 bases between. CDR3 sequence reads: CASSFNQGQYF. Here the CDR3 DNA reads TGTGCCAGCAGTTTCAACCAGGGCCAGTACTTC. The variable domain in full, with the rest retrieved from reference TRBV28 and TRBJ2-7, is DVKVTQSSRYLVKRTGEKVFLECVQDMDHENMFWYRQDPGLGLRLIYFSYDVKMKEKGDIPEGYSVSREKKERFSLILESASTNQTSMYLCASSFNQGQYFGPGTRLTVT.

The CDR3 sequence: CASRNPGDNSPLHF. CDR3 nucleotides: TGTGCCAGCAGGAACCCGGGGGATAATTCACCCCTCCACTTT. The chain recombines TRBV2 with TRBJ1-6; possible D gene TRBD1, 5 bases. Germline CDR1 is SNHLY and CDR2 is FYNNEI. V was pared by 6 bases and J by 5 bases, with 11 bases between. The CDR3 sequence is 14 residues long.

The gene calls are TRBV7-2 and TRBJ2-6; 7 nucleotides align to TRBD1. This CDR3 is 16 amino acids long. Germline CDR1 and CDR2: SGHTA and FQGNSA. The V gene end was trimmed by 5 bases and the J gene end by 0 bases; junction bases not matched to a gene: 4. CDR3 residues: CASSPRDSSGANVLTF. CDR3 nucleotides: TGTGCCAGCAGCCCCAGGGACAGCTCTGGGGCCAACGTCCTGACTTTC. Using reference TRBV7-2 and TRBJ2-6 for the parts outside the CDR3, the full variable domain is GAGVSQSPSNKVTEKGKDVELRCDPISGHTALYWYRQSLGQGLEFLIYFQGNSAPDKSGLPSDRFSAERTGGSVSTLTIQRTQQEDSAVYLCASSPRDSSGANVLTFGAGSRLTVL.

V is TRBV27 and J is TRBJ1-2; 9 bases map to TRBD1. Trimming took 1 base from V and 6 from J; bases not matched to a gene: 9. This CDR3 has 16 amino acids. The germline gives CDR1 MNHEY, CDR2 SMNVEV (reference sequence). The CDR3 reads CASSLLGRDRVDGYTF. CDR3 DNA: TGTGCCAGCAGTTTATTAGGCAGGGACAGGGTGGATGGCTACACCTTC.

The rearrangement links TRBV9 to TRBJ2-1, with D possibly TRBD2 on 5 matching bases. Per germline, CDR1 SGDLS and CDR2 YYNGEE. V lost 0 bases and J lost 4, with 14 bases in between. The CDR3 covers 16 residues. For the CDR3, the DNA is TGTGCCAGCAGCGTAGAACCGCTCGGGGAATACAATGAGCAGTTCTTC. It encodes CASSVEPLGEYNEQFF. Together with reference TRBV9 and TRBJ2-1, the CDR3 gives the full variable domain: DSGVTQTPKHLITATGQRVTLRCSPRSGDLSVYWYQQSLDQGLQFLIQYYNGEERAKGNILERFSAQQFPDLHSELNLSSLELGDSALYFCASSVEPLGEYNEQFFGPGTRLTVL.

This chain uses TRBV28 with TRBJ2-1; 7 bases fit TRBD1. J gave up 3 bases and V 6 bases, and 8 bases lay outside the gene matches. Germline lookup yields CDR1 MDHEN and CDR2 SYDVKM. The CDR3 totals 15 residues. DNA for the CDR3: TGTGCCAGCAGATGGACAGGTGACTTCTACAATGAGCAGTTCTTC. Its translation: CASRWTGDFYNEQFF.

The rearrangement uses TRBV6-4 and TRBJ2-3; 7 nucleotides agree with TRBD1. The J segment lost 3 bases and the V segment lost 5 bases, leaving 5 bases of the junction unmatched. The CDR3 loop spans 14 amino acids. CDR1 and CDR2 from the germline V gene are MRHNA and SNTAGT. CDR3 region: CASSHGQDTDTQYF. CDR3 nucleotide sequence: TGTGCCAGCAGTCACGGACAGGATACAGATACGCAGTATTTT.

There are a few counts of this clone. The chain is built from TRBV4-1 and TRBJ2-7; no clear D. Germline-derived CDR1 and CDR2 are MGHRA and YSYEKL. This CDR3 is built from 16 residues. With 4 bases removed from V and 3 bases from J, the gap between germline ends came to 19 bases. This chain's CDR3 is CASSLSGGSRLYEQYF. The CDR3 DNA is TGCGCCAGCAGCCTTTCTGGTGGAAGCAGGCTCTACGAGCAGTACTTC.

With respect to this clone: Other DNA sequences of this sample code for an identical CDR3. The chain has TRBV7-2 and TRBJ1-2; 7 positions agree with TRBD1. This CDR3 has 16 amino acids. J was trimmed by 2 bases and V by 1 base; bases with no gene match: 7. CDR1 and CDR2 (germline): SGHTA, FQGNSA. The CDR3 nucleotides are TGTGCCAGCAGCTTAGGGACAGGATGGGAAAACTATGGCTACACCTTC. Translating gives CASSLGTGWENYGYTF.

The chain links TRBV30 to TRBJ2-5, with D possibly TRBD2 on 7 matching bases. This CDR3 comprises 15 residues. CDR1 is GTSNPN, CDR2 SVGIG, per germline (reference sequence). Trimming shortened V by 1 base and J by 5 bases, and 17 bases separated the two germline ends. CDR3 sequence: CAWSGRGGGRETQYF. The CDR3 DNA reads as TGTGCCTGGAGTGGGAGGGGGGGAGGCCGCGAGACCCAGTACTTC.

The rearrangement links TRBV7-6 to TRBJ1-1, with TRBD1 matching 9 bases. The CDR3 contains 15 residues. Germline V gives CDR1 SGHVS, CDR2 FNYEAQ. Losses at the gene ends were 5 bases for V and 5 bases for J; bases not matched to a gene: 9. Here the CDR3 DNA reads TGTGCCAGCAGCCGACCTGGACAGGGGCTAACTGAAGCTTTCTTT. It translates to CASSRPGQGLTEAFF. Based on the CDR3 plus reference TRBV7-6 and TRBJ1-1, the full variable domain is GAGVSQSPRYKVTKRGQDVALRCDPISGHVSLYWYRQALGQGPEFLTYFNYEAQQDKSGLPNDRFSAERPEGSISTLTIQRTEQRDSAMYRCASSRPGQGLTEAFFGQGTRLTVV.

Details on this clone: The sample has other DNA sequences that encode this CDR3 too. The V call is TRBV28, the J call TRBJ1-1, with D maybe TRBD1 (5 bases). Trimming took off 3 bases at V and 5 bases at J, with 10 bases between the two ends. The CDR3 runs to 13 residues. Germline V gives CDR1 MDHEN, CDR2 SYDVKM. The CDR3 DNA follows: TGTGCCAGCAGTTTGTCCGGGGGTACTGAAGCTTTCTTT. It specifies CASSLSGGTEAFF.

The chain couples TRBV10-3 to TRBJ2-6; possible D gene TRBD1, 5 bases. V dropped 8 bases and J dropped 0 bases, with 8 bases sitting between them. The CDR3 totals 14 residues. CDR1 is ENHRY and CDR2 is SYGVKD in the germline V gene. CDR3 coding DNA: TGTGCCATCGGGGCAATCTCTGGGGCCAACGTCCTGACTTTC. Encoded protein: CAIGAISGANVLTF.

The chain couples TRBV30 to TRBJ2-7, with D possibly matching TRBD2 (6 bases). Trimming removed 1 base from V and 6 bases from J, with 22 bases in between. Per germline, CDR1 GTSNPN and CDR2 SVGIG (reference sequence). The length of the CDR3 is 16 residues. CDR3 loop: CAWSGGVDYSVSEQYF. The CDR3 DNA reads as TGTGCCTGGAGTGGGGGGGTCGACTATTCCGTCAGCGAGCAGTACTTC.

This clone turned up a few times. The V gene is TRBV5-1, the J gene TRBJ2-1; D is uncertain. Trimming removed 2 bases from V and 8 bases from J, with 11 bases in between. The CDR3 spans 13 residues. Germline-derived CDR1 and CDR2 are SGHRS and YFSETQ. CDR3 DNA: TGCGCCAGCAGCTTAACCCCCACAGATGAGCAGTTCTTC. The encoded protein is CASSLTPTDEQFF.

This sequence joins TRBV4-3 and TRBJ1-2; 7 bases fit TRBD1. The germline CDR1 and CDR2 sequences are LGHNA and YSLEER. This CDR3 region has 15 residues. The V gene end was trimmed by 4 bases and the J gene end by 4 bases; junction bases not matched to a gene: 9. CDR3 in amino acids: CASSPGTDWAYGYTF. The CDR3 nucleotides read TGCGCCAGCAGCCCCGGGACAGACTGGGCCTATGGCTACACCTTC.

V is TRBV5-6 and J is TRBJ1-1, with D unresolved. The CDR3 covers 12 residues. The germline gives CDR1 SGHDT, CDR2 YYEEEE. Trimming removed 4 bases at V and 2 bases at J, with 6 bases between. The CDR3, as DNA: TGTGCCAGCAGCCTGTCCAACACTGAAGCTTTCTTT. Translating gives CASSLSNTEAFF.

V usage is TRBV27 and J usage is TRBJ2-5; 7 positions agree with TRBD2. Trimming at V came to 5 bases and at J to 7 bases, leaving 10 bases not matched to a gene. The CDR3 has 14 residues. From germline, CDR1 is MNHEY and CDR2 SMNVEV (reference sequence). The CDR3 protein is CASSRGLDGVTQYF. DNA for the CDR3: TGTGCCAGCAGTAGAGGACTAGACGGGGTGACCCAGTACTTC.

This chain links TRBV5-1 with TRBJ1-1; D remains unclear. Trimming removed 0 bases at V and 1 base at J, with 10 bases between. The CDR3 sequence is 15 residues long. Germline CDR1 and CDR2: SGHRS and YFSETQ. CDR3 nucleotides: TGCGCCAGCAGCTTGGACCTTCCAGGGAACACTGAAGCTTTCTTT. This encodes CASSLDLPGNTEAFF.

This chain links TRBV15 with TRBJ2-7; D not certain. The CDR3 runs to 14 residues. V dropped 0 bases and J dropped 4 bases, with 10 bases sitting between them. Looked up from germline, CDR1 is LNHNV and CDR2 is YYDKDF (reference sequence). The CDR3 is CATSREIAVYEQYF. Written as DNA, the CDR3 is TGTGCCACCAGCAGAGAAATCGCGGTTTACGAGCAGTACTTC.

The chain carries TRBV29-1 and TRBJ2-1; no reliable D call. Trimming shortened V by 5 bases and J by 7 bases, and 9 bases separated the two germline ends. CDR1 and CDR2 from the germline V gene are SQVTM and ANQGSEA. CDR3 length: 11 residues. CDR3 region: CSVWSGNEQFF. CDR3 nucleotides: TGCAGCGTTTGGTCCGGGAATGAGCAGTTCTTC.

This clone turned up a few times. The chain uses TRBV27 and TRBJ2-4, with TRBD1 as a possible D gene (7 bases). V dropped 2 bases and J dropped 9 bases, with 11 bases sitting between them. Germline V gene data show CDR1 as MNHEY and CDR2 as SMNVEV (reference sequence). This CDR3 has 13 amino acids. The CDR3 loop reads CASSLDREAIQYF. CDR3 DNA: TGTGCCAGCAGTTTAGACAGGGAGGCCATTCAGTACTTC.

V gene TRBV25-1 combines with J gene TRBJ2-3; 7 bases align to TRBD1. The germline gives CDR1 MGHDK, CDR2 SYGVNS. The CDR3 runs to 17 residues. V lost 1 base, J lost 1 base, and 8 bases stayed unmatched. The CDR3 loop reads CASSEWGRGLGTDTQYF. CDR3 DNA sequence: TGTGCCAGCAGTGAATGGGGAAGGGGGCTTGGCACAGATACGCAGTATTTT.

The chain joins TRBV19 to TRBJ1-1; D remains ambiguous. The CDR3 consists of 14 residues. The V gene's germline CDR1 is LNHDA and CDR2 SQIVND (reference sequence). Trimming removed 5 bases at V and 6 bases at J, with 16 bases between. The CDR3 region has the DNA TGTGCCAGTAGTGAACAGCAACACGGCGCTGAAGCTTTCTTT. As protein: CASSEQQHGAEAFF.

This clone appeared a few times. The chain carries TRBV5-8 and TRBJ1-1; D is perhaps TRBD1 (5 bases). Germline V lookup: CDR1 SGHTS, CDR2 YDEGEE. The CDR3 totals 13 residues. V lost 1 base and J lost 3, with 7 bases in between. The CDR3 spells CASSLRQYTEAFF. CDR3 in DNA: TGTGCCAGCAGCTTGCGACAGTACACTGAAGCTTTCTTT.